This section outlines one T cell receptor beta chain sequence together with its context. This clone was seen just once. The specificity of this receptor is unknown. Base qualities are not at hand, and no much larger clone is one base apart. This sample is part of a study of T cell responses to AZD1222 COVID-19 vaccine (dated by TCRdb to the early 2020s). Describing the broader study: TCR sequencing covered more than 230 trial participants: 200 to 220 given two doses of AZD1222 and approximately 26 given two doses of MenACWY control vaccine. Trial participants were enrolled by age into 18-55, 56-69 and 70-plus year subgroups, with around 150, 28 and 57 TCR-sequenced participants respectively.

Overall study outcomes, separate from this receptor: Vaccine-associated CD4 TCRs spanned the whole spike protein, with dominant responses in regions 160-218 and 743-854. After two AZD1222 doses, both the breadth and the depth of spike-specific TCRs were significantly higher than at day 0 and than in MenACWY recipients. In the small 56-69-year group, the increase in depth fell short of significance, most likely because of low power. Only a handful of AZD1222 recipients were SARS-CoV-2 seropositive at baseline, limiting conclusions about previously exposed vaccinees. Epitopes outside the regions mutated in the B.1.351 and B.1.1.7 variants were reportedly recognized by nearly half of the unique spike-specific TCRs. Because no day 14 peak-response samples were available, the repertoires could be characterized only after the peak T cell response. Most participants were white British and females outnumbered males, and the authors suggested that clonal diversity may have been underestimated.

The CDR3 regions of human TCRbeta chains were analyzed by immunosequencing. The source study handled its data this way. Repertoire TCRs were checked for matches against a reference library of SARS-CoV-2-specific TCRs that had been generated using the MIRA antigen-specificity platform. Breadth was defined as the fraction of unique TCRs that were SARS-CoV-2-associated. Depth was defined as the fraction of total T cells that were SARS-CoV-2-associated. Using the MIRA data, each spike-specific TCR was assigned both to the spike region to which the TCR was reactive and to a CD4 or CD8 class. Log10-transformed breadth and depth values were compared by one-way ANOVA with Sidak's multiple comparisons tests. TCRdb obtained this table from immuneACCESS and retained in-frame rearrangements with V and J assigned. These tables miss some clones; where compared with another copy, unresolved V genes account for less than half of the shortfall, and the remainder is unexplained. The V and J calls and clone size come from that table; D and trimming were worked out from the DNA. This sample lists under 200,000 clones; around 92% were detected once. Roughly 4.3% of the sample is held by the ten biggest clonotypes.

The time point label on this specimen signifies: baseline before first vaccination. The sample's treatment or condition label, decoded: meningococcal conjugate vaccine given as trial control. Vaccinee samples were obtained from the UK trials COV001 and COV002, which included a single-blind randomized controlled phase 2/3 trial of AZD1222 (ChAdOx1 nCoV-19) in healthy adults. For TCRbeta chain sequencing, PBMC samples were collected from trial participants at day 0 and at day 28 after the second dose. CDR1 MNHEY and CDR2 SMNVEV are derived from the germline V gene (reference sequence). Including the terminal cysteine and phenylalanine, the CDR3 comprises 12 residues. Of all the DNA, just the CDR3 is kept, 36 bases in frame from base 1. A distance of 3 bases separates the germline ends of V and J, which lose 6 bases and 0 bases respectively.

Rearrangement joined TRBV27 to TRBJ1-5; the D gene remains uncertain. The specimen comprised peripheral blood, sampled on day 0 of MenACWY control vaccination. This clonotype was sampled from an adult in good health. Here is the DNA: TGTGCCAGCAGGAATAGCAATCAGCCCCAGCATTTT. This is translated as CASRNSNQPQHF.